The sequence of this T cell receptor (beta chain) was determined in a study of shared clonotypes between healthy human individuals. Study at large: The study used three CD4 naive, three CD4 memory, two CD8 naive and one CD8 memory plate per donor.

With regard to this clone: Its antigen is still unknown.

Assay: immunoSEQ multiplex PCR; the TCRdb copy retains only in-frame clones and omits some. The sample shows 2 million to 2.5 million clones, about nine tenths of them seen only once. Broader study findings: Only blood underwent sampling, and tissue repertoires likely differ. Relative to their counterparts shared across all four donors, non-shared clonotypes exhibited diminished generation probabilities.

Sequences were obtained from naive CD4+ T cells from PBMCs. Subset noted: CD45RA+ positively selected. The receptor's source is a man younger than 35 in good health. Some clones in this sample may be carry-over from other donors' samples.

This chain's CDR3 is CASSIATGSPNQPQHF. CDR3 DNA: TGTGCCAGTAGTATTGCGACGGGGTCACCCAATCAGCCCCAGCATTTT. This chain uses TRBV19 with TRBJ1-5, with D hard to call. V lost 3 bases and J lost 3, with 15 bases in between. Looked up from germline, CDR1 is LNHDA and CDR2 is SQIVND (reference sequence). The CDR3 contains 16 residues.